This T cell receptor beta chain was captured in a study of CD8 T cells in ankylosing spondylitis. TCRdb recomputed calls from the 5' RACE reads with MiXCR, one row per CDR3 protein. Of a few hundred thousand distinct CDR3 sequences listed, around 20% were seen once; the top ten hold 3% to 4%. Germline CDR1 SEHNR, CDR2 FQNEAQ (reference sequence). The CDR3 is 15 amino acids. J lost 5 bases, V lost 1 base, and 4 bases had no gene match. This clonotype was obtained from a female donor with ankylosing spondylitis or in good health (not recorded which). The chain uses TRBV7-9 and TRBJ2-7, with TRBD1 matching 11 bases. Specimen: blood, either unsorted or a sorted T cell fraction (not recorded which). The CDR3 loop reads CASSLGWTGGDEQYF. The CDR3 DNA reads as TGTGCCAGCAGCTTAGGGTGGACAGGGGGCGACGAGCAGTACTTC. The full variable domain, its missing parts supplied by reference TRBV7-9 and TRBJ2-7, is DTGVSQNPRHKITKRGQNVTFRCDPISEHNRLYWYRQTLGQGPEFLTYFQNEAQLEKSRLLSDRFSAERPKGSFSTLEIQRTEQGDSAMYLCASSLGWTGGDEQYFGPGTRLTVT.